This TCR beta chain was obtained from a study of molecular identifiers for immune sequencing clone quantification. Study details: Five aliquots were made in replicates from the RNA of roughly 20,000 or 100,000 naive CD8 cells, and four were sequenced. Study results and caveats: Underestimation of highly expanded clone sizes could arise where identical TCR molecules share a barcode.

In preparing bulk TCR libraries, previously described methods and listed TCR primers were used. In TCRdb, the PCR reads were re-called with MiXCR into one record per CDR3 protein. Counted here are approximately 630,000 distinct CDR3 sequences, over 25% occurring once; the ten biggest clones make up roughly 0.83%. The CDR3 consists of 14 residues. J lost 7 bases, V lost 5 bases, and 4 bases had no gene match. This clonotype was counted between two and nine times. Its antigen is not known. The sequence was obtained from a human donor in good health. Some libraries in this study had Jurkat cell RNA spiked in. The sample consisted of naive CD8+ T cells from blood, with Jurkat cell RNA spiked in. Described subset: FACS-sorted CD8+CD4-CCR7+CD45RA+ naive T cells. This chain connects TRBV12-3 or TRBV12-4 to TRBJ2-2, with 10 bases aligning to TRBD2. This CDR3 reads CASSGGLAIGELFF. For the CDR3, the DNA is TGTGCCAGCAGTGGGGGACTAGCGATCGGGGAGCTGTTTTTT.